This T cell receptor beta chain originates from a study of cytomegalovirus exposure and HLA in healthy donors. As to this clone: Its specificity is not known.

Findings and caveats of the study: The study listed under 200 cytomegalovirus-associated TCR beta chains.

The PCR was carried out with 60 Vbeta primers and 13 Jbeta primers. Some clones are missing from TCRdb's copy, which holds only in-frame ones; the method was immunoSEQ multiplex PCR. Among approximately 100,000 clones listed, 78% were seen once. The sequencing input was PBMCs. The TCR originated in a woman aged 40-49 years in good health and CMV-seropositive.

Here the CDR3 DNA reads TGTGCCAGCAGTTTAAGGGGGGGACGGAACACTGAAGCTTTCTTT. Its protein product is CASSLRGGRNTEAFF. J is TRBJ1-1 and V is TRBV28; D perhaps matches TRBD1 (6 bases). Germline V CDR1 and CDR2: MDHEN, SYDVKM. V shed 2 bases and J shed 1 base, with 11 bases lying between them. The CDR3 has 15 residues.